A single sample gave rise to the 5 T cell receptor beta chains below, sequenced in a study of blood T cell repertoires in COVID-19. TCRdb's table, derived via immunoSEQ multiplex PCR, lists solely in-frame clones and lacks some. The sample lists about 300,000 clones, around 88% occurring once. The sequencing sample was made of peripheral blood. The receptor set was obtained from a woman between 45 and 60 years old with acute or convalescent COVID-19.

The rearrangement joins TRBV7-3 to TRBJ2-2, with no clear D. V lost 5 bases and J lost 7, with 8 bases in between. CDR3 size: 12 residues. CDR1 is SGHTA, CDR2 FQGTGA, per germline. Here the CDR3 DNA reads TGTGCCAGCAGCCCTCGAGTCGGGGAGCTGTTTTTT. The encoded protein is CASSPRVGELFF.

This clone was counted many times. V is TRBV19 and J is TRBJ2-2, with D unclear. V lost 6 bases and J lost 6, with 14 bases in between. Germline CDR1 is LNHDA and CDR2 is SQIVND (reference sequence). The CDR3 has 14 amino acids. The CDR3 DNA reads TGTGCCAGTAGACCCAGCGCAAGCGCCGGGGAGCTGTTTTTT. As protein: CASRPSASAGELFF.

The chain is built from TRBV7-8 and TRBJ1-2; D not certain. This CDR3 is built from 16 residues. Trimming cost V 4 bases and J 4 bases, with 19 bases left between them. Germline V gene data show CDR1 as SGHVS and CDR2 as FQNEAQ. CDR3 amino acids: CASSSRITGNLYGYTF. DNA for the CDR3: TGTGCCAGCAGCTCGAGAATTACGGGGAACCTCTATGGCTACACCTTC.

In its sample, this clone was seen a few times. The CDR3 region has the DNA TGTGCCAGCAGCTTAAGCGGGACAGGGAGCTCCTACGAGCAGTACTTC. This gives the protein CASSLSGTGSSYEQYF. The V and J genes are TRBV7-3 and TRBJ2-7, with TRBD1 matching 9 bases. The length of the CDR3 is 16 residues. Trimming took 1 base from V and 0 from J; bases not matched to a gene: 4. The germline V gene has CDR1 SGHTA and CDR2 FQGTGA.

The genes are TRBV4-1 and TRBJ2-3, with 8 bases identical to TRBD1. The CDR3 loop spans 15 amino acids. J was trimmed by 6 bases and V by 2 bases; bases with no gene match: 7. Looked up from germline, CDR1 is MGHRA and CDR2 is YSYEKL. The CDR3 DNA is TGCGCCAGCAGCCAACCCCGGACAGGGTCGGATACGCAGTATTTT. Residues: CASSQPRTGSDTQYF.